These 27 T cell receptor beta chains came from one sample sequenced in a study of T cell repertoires in cytomegalovirus infection. TCRdb re-analysed the reads in MiXCR, keeping a single row per CDR3 protein. The sample carries roughly 720,000 distinct CDR3 sequences, under 40% recorded once. Sequenced sample: PBMCs. These receptors all stem from a human donor in good health (CMV status not recorded). Some clones in this sample may be carry-over from other donors' samples.

This sequence joins TRBV5-6 and TRBJ1-3; D call uncertain. The germline V and J ends were trimmed by 4 bases and 0 bases, with 14 bases remaining between them. This CDR3 region has 16 residues. CDR1 and CDR2 from the germline V gene are SGHDT and YYEEEE. In nucleotides, the CDR3 is TGTGCCAGCAGCAGGGCGGACGGCTTCTCTGGAAACACCATATATTTT. Residues: CASSRADGFSGNTIYF.

The J gene is TRBJ1-5, the V gene TRBV20-1; tentative D call: TRBD1 (5 bases). V shed 5 bases and J shed 7 bases, with 15 bases lying between them. CDR1 is DFQATT and CDR2 is SNEGSKA in the germline V gene (reference sequence). This CDR3 is built from 13 residues. CDR3 nucleotides: TGCAGTGCTTCCCAGGGAACGGGACAGCCCCAGCATTTT. It specifies CSASQGTGQPQHF.

V is TRBV23-1 and J is TRBJ2-3; tentatively, D is TRBD1 (6 bases). TRBV23-1 is an open reading frame whose function is uncertain. This CDR3 comprises 14 residues. Trimming took off 6 bases at V and 2 bases at J, with 12 bases between the two ends. CDR3 sequence: CASSRGQYTDTQYF. CDR3 nucleotide sequence: TGCGCCAGCAGCCGTGGACAGTACACAGATACGCAGTATTTT.

The chain combines TRBV28 with TRBJ2-7, with D perhaps matching TRBD2 (6 bases). The V gene's germline CDR1 is MDHEN and CDR2 SYDVKM. V dropped 8 bases and J dropped 4 bases, with 15 bases sitting between them. The CDR3 loop spans 13 amino acids. CDR3 amino acids: CASRDSGTYEQYF. In DNA, the CDR3 is TGTGCCAGCCGGGATAGCGGAACATACGAGCAGTACTTC.

The chain links TRBV19 to TRBJ2-4; the D gene could be TRBD1 or TRBD2 (5 bases each). The V and J ends lost 2 bases and 8 bases respectively, with 16 bases between them. CDR1 and CDR2 (germline): LNHDA, SQIVND (reference sequence). CDR3 length: 15 residues. DNA of the CDR3: TGTGCCAGTAGTATATTCGGGGCAGGGAAGGACATTCAGTACTTC. Its protein is CASSIFGAGKDIQYF.

The chain combines TRBV7-8 with TRBJ2-1, with 9 bases lining up with TRBD1. The J segment lost 8 bases and the V segment lost 5 bases, leaving 16 bases of the junction unmatched. This CDR3 has 17 residues. Per germline, CDR1 SGHVS and CDR2 FQNEAQ. The CDR3, as DNA: TGTGCCAGCAGCCTACAGGGGGCGCGGGGGTGCGGGTATGAGCAGTTCTTC. Protein sequence: CASSLQGARGCGYEQFF. Full variable domain (missing parts from reference TRBV7-8 and TRBJ2-1): GAGVSQSPRYKVAKRGQDVALRCDPISGHVSLFWYQQALGQGPEFLTYFQNEAQLDKSGLPSDRFFAERPEGSVSTLKIQRTQQEDSAVYLCASSLQGARGCGYEQFFGPGTRLTVL.

Only a few counts were recorded for this clonotype. CDR3 DNA: TGTGCCAGCAGTTACTCACTCGGGGTCGAGCAGTTCTTC. Encoded protein: CASSYSLGVEQFF. This chain links TRBV6-8 with TRBJ2-1, with D possibly TRBD2 on 5 matching bases. The CDR3 runs to 13 residues. Per the germline V gene, CDR1 is MNHGY and CDR2 is SAAAGT. The germline V and J ends were trimmed by 0 bases and 10 bases, with 10 bases remaining between them.

The gene calls are TRBV12-3 or TRBV12-4 and TRBJ2-3; 7 bases line up with TRBD1. The CDR3 has 15 amino acids. J gave up 0 bases and V 6 bases, and 6 bases lay outside the gene matches. CDR3 protein: CASRKLQGSTDTQYF. CDR3 nucleotide sequence: TGTGCCAGCAGGAAACTACAGGGGAGCACAGATACGCAGTATTTT.

The chain has TRBV7-9 and TRBJ1-1; D remains unclear. Germline V gene sequence: CDR1 SEHNR, CDR2 FQNEAQ (reference sequence). Trimming pared 7 bases from V and 5 bases from J, leaving 11 bases between. The CDR3 length is 12 residues. The CDR3 region has the DNA TGTGCCAGCATGGAAGGGAGTACTGAAGCTTTCTTT. The encoded protein is CASMEGSTEAFF.

A note on this clonotype: One base away lies a much larger clone, so this may be a sequencing read error. Lacking the conserved final phenylalanine or tryptophan, this CDR3 likely reflects a read error. The gene calls are TRBV7-2 and TRBJ2-1; D call uncertain. The CDR3 contains 11 residues. V was shortened by 7 bases and J by 6 bases, with 7 bases between the two germline ends. Germline assignment: CDR1 SGHTA and CDR2 FQGNSA. The CDR3 DNA follows: TGTGCCAGCACCCTCGGCAATGAGCAGTTCTTA. Residues: CASTLGNEQFL.

This sequence joins TRBV27 and TRBJ1-5; 7 bases are shared with TRBD1. Germline V gene sequence: CDR1 MNHEY, CDR2 SMNVEV (reference sequence). The CDR3 extends over 16 amino acids. J gave up 0 bases and V 4 bases, and 6 bases lay outside the gene matches. The CDR3 nucleotides are TGTGCCAGCAGTTCAGGGACAGCCCTTAGCAATCAGCCCCAGCATTTT. Translation gives CASSSGTALSNQPQHF.

CDR3 coding DNA: TGTGCCATCACCGGGGCTGGCGCAGATACGCAGTATTTT. Encoded protein: CAITGAGADTQYF. This chain uses TRBV10-3 with TRBJ2-3, with D tentatively TRBD1 or TRBD2 (5 bases each). V was cut by 7 bases and J by 4 bases, with 12 bases left in between. CDR1 is ENHRY and CDR2 is SYGVKD in the germline V gene. The CDR3 covers 13 residues.

As regards this clonotype: An end of the junction differs from the germline gene, which may be a read error. The V gene is TRBV4-1, the J gene TRBJ2-7, with TRBD1 matching 10 bases. Germline V gene data show CDR1 as MGHRA and CDR2 as YSYEKL. The CDR3 runs to 14 residues. CDR3 sequence reads: CSSEEDRGSFEQYF. The CDR3 DNA sequence: TGCTCCAGCGAGGAGGACAGGGGGTCCTTCGAGCAGTACTTC.

The V gene is TRBV28, the J gene TRBJ1-5; possible D gene TRBD1, 6 bases. The CDR3 is made up of 16 amino acids. The V gene's germline CDR1 is MDHEN and CDR2 SYDVKM. V lost 4 bases and J 0 bases, leaving 13 bases between the germline ends. The CDR3 DNA reads as TGTGCCAGCAGTTACACAGGGCAATATAGCAATCAGCCCCAGCATTTT. This gives the protein CASSYTGQYSNQPQHF.

This clonotype showed up just once. This sequence joins TRBV28 and TRBJ2-7; 8 bases are shared with TRBD2. The V gene end was trimmed by 6 bases and the J gene end by 2 bases; junction bases not matched to a gene: 24. Germline CDR1 is MDHEN and CDR2 is SYDVKM. This CDR3 is built from 20 residues. CDR3 bases: TGTGCCAGCAGCCAAATTATGGGGTTGCGAGCGGGAGAGAGAACCTACGAGCAGTACTTC. As protein: CASSQIMGLRAGERTYEQYF. The full variable domain, rest sourced from reference TRBV28 and TRBJ2-7, is DVKVTQSSRYLVKRTGEKVFLECVQDMDHENMFWYRQDPGLGLRLIYFSYDVKMKEKGDIPEGYSVSREKKERFSLILESASTNQTSMYLCASSQIMGLRAGERTYEQYFGPGTRLTVT.

This rearrangement joins TRBV19 to TRBJ2-6; D gene unclear. The CDR3 sequence is 15 residues long. V was cut by 8 bases and J by 0 bases, with 11 bases left in between. Germline V gene data show CDR1 as LNHDA and CDR2 as SQIVND (reference sequence). CDR3 region: CASLFQSSGANVLTF. CDR3 DNA: TGTGCCAGTTTATTCCAGAGCTCTGGGGCCAACGTCCTGACTTTC.

V and J are TRBV6-6 and TRBJ1-6, with a weak D call TRBD1 (5 bases). The germline V gene encodes CDR1 MNHNY and CDR2 SVGAGI (reference sequence). This CDR3 region has 15 residues. The V end lost 5 bases, the J end lost 10 bases, and 18 bases lay between the germline ends. This CDR3 is CASSEGILGNSPLHF. The CDR3 region has the DNA TGTGCCAGCAGTGAGGGGATTTTGGGGAACTCACCCCTCCACTTT.

This chain joins TRBV28 and TRBJ1-2; 7 nucleotides align to TRBD1. CDR3 length equals 11 residues. The germline V gene has CDR1 MDHEN and CDR2 SYDVKM. Trimming cost V 10 bases and J 4 bases; bases outside gene matches: 3. The CDR3: CATGGIYGYTF. The CDR3 DNA is TGTGCCACAGGGGGGATCTATGGCTACACCTTC.

The V and J genes are TRBV12-3 or TRBV12-4 and TRBJ1-2; TRBD1 aligns across 7 bases. The V segment lost 7 bases and the J segment 4 bases; nucleotides outside the gene matches: 12. The CDR3 extends over 15 amino acids. The CDR3 DNA reads as TGTGCCAGCACTCCGACAGGGTGGGTGAGCTATGGCTACACCTTC. It yields the protein CASTPTGWVSYGYTF.

V usage is TRBV2 and J usage is TRBJ1-5, with 10 bases that match TRBD1. Germline-derived CDR1 and CDR2 are SNHLY and FYNNEI. The CDR3 length is 18 residues. The trim removed 4 bases at V and 6 bases at J, leaving 15 bases unmatched. The CDR3 protein is CASSGSGTGDRGGQPQHF. The CDR3 region has the DNA TGTGCCAGCAGTGGCTCCGGGACAGGGGATCGTGGAGGTCAGCCCCAGCATTTT.

The chain combines TRBV20-1 with TRBJ2-4, with a possible D match to TRBD2 (6 bases). With 6 bases removed from V and 4 bases from J, the gap between germline ends came to 13 bases. Germline V gene lookup returns CDR1 DFQATT and CDR2 SNEGSKA (reference sequence). There are 13 residues in the CDR3. The CDR3 loop is CSALGLVKNIQYF. CDR3 DNA: TGCAGTGCCCTGGGACTCGTTAAAAACATTCAGTACTTC.

The J gene is TRBJ1-1, the V gene TRBV19; 9 bases agree with TRBD1. Germline V gives CDR1 LNHDA, CDR2 SQIVND (reference sequence). CDR3 size: 15 residues. Germline trimming cut 3 bases from V and 4 bases from J; bases unmatched to any gene: 6. CDR3 nucleotides: TGTGCCAGTAGTATGGGGGACAGGGTCGTCACTGAAGCTTTCTTT. Protein product: CASSMGDRVVTEAFF. Variable domain in full (rest from reference TRBV19 and TRBJ1-1): DGGITQSPKYLFRKEGQNVTLSCEQNLNHDAMYWYRQDPGQGLRLIYYSQIVNDFQKGDIAEGYSVSREKKESFPLTVTSAQKNPTAFYLCASSMGDRVVTEAFFGQGTRLTVV.

This clonotype appeared a few times. The V call is TRBV7-8, the J call TRBJ2-1; TRBD1 might be the D (5 bases). The CDR3 loop spans 17 amino acids. V lost 4 bases to trimming and J lost 0 bases, with 16 bases between them. In germline, CDR1 is SGHVS, CDR2 FQNEAQ. The CDR3, as DNA: TGTGCCAGCAGCTCCAAATCCAGGGTAGGCTCCTACAATGAGCAGTTCTTC. Protein sequence: CASSSKSRVGSYNEQFF.

In this sample, this clonotype turned up a few times. This chain connects TRBV28 to TRBJ1-2; 8 nucleotides agree with TRBD1. CDR3 length: 14 amino acids. Germline V CDR1 and CDR2: MDHEN, SYDVKM. V lost 8 bases and J lost 7; bases outside the gene matches: 12. CDR3 loop: CASVGDRGAGGYTF. For the CDR3, the DNA is TGTGCCAGCGTAGGAGACAGGGGCGCAGGTGGCTACACCTTC.

The V call is TRBV28, the J call TRBJ1-1; D perhaps matches TRBD1 (5 bases). From germline, CDR1 is MDHEN and CDR2 SYDVKM. This CDR3 has 18 residues. V was shortened by 3 bases and J by 5 bases, with 25 bases between the two germline ends. CDR3 sequence (DNA): TGTGCCAGCAGTTTTGGGGCAGGACGGACTCTAGTGGGAACTGAAGCTTTCTTT. Translating gives CASSFGAGRTLVGTEAFF.

In regard to this clonotype: A read error is likely, as this CDR3 ends without the conserved phenylalanine or tryptophan. The J gene is TRBJ1-1, the V gene TRBV28, with 8 bases aligning to TRBD1. J lost 4 bases, V lost 5 bases, and 3 bases had no gene match. This CDR3 comprises 13 residues. Germline CDR1 MDHEN, CDR2 SYDVKM. In DNA form, the CDR3 reads TGTGCCAGCAGTCTACAGGGGGGCACTGAAGCTTTCCTT. Translating gives CASSLQGGTEAFL.

This clonotype has ten or more counts. The chain joins TRBV7-2 to TRBJ1-4; D not certain. Germline CDR1 is SGHTA and CDR2 is FQGNSA. This CDR3 spans 15 amino acids. V shed 5 bases and J shed 8 bases, with 18 bases lying between them. The CDR3, as DNA: TGTGCCAGCAGCCTCAAAGCGGGGATTAAAGAAAAACTGTTTTTT. Translated: CASSLKAGIKEKLFF.